These T cell receptor beta chains were read from a single sample in a study of T cells in Graves' hyperthyroidism and ophthalmopathy. TCRdb re-derived calls from the multiplex PCR reads in MiXCR, one entry per CDR3 protein. The sample has approximately 600,000 distinct CDR3 sequences, roughly 20% seen once. Sequenced input: blood. Receptors originate from a man aged 25-40 years with Graves' ophthalmopathy. Both conserved end residues are part of each CDR3. The D gene is left open where the match is weak. Size is stated for part of the rows, as once, few or many counts, or as a class when the clone is expanded.

d_call clone_size j_call v_call cdr3_aa cdr3_nt
NA few TRBJ1-5 TRBV15 CATSRGGGPDQPQHF TGTGCCACCAGCAGAGGCGGGGGACCGGATCAGCCCCAGCATTTT
TRBD2 NA TRBJ2-5 TRBV11-2 CASSLPLGLAGDTETQYF TGTGCCAGCAGCTTACCCCTAGGACTAGCGGGAGACACAGAGACCCAGTACTTC
NA NA TRBJ2-2 TRBV11-2 CASSLSAPGGELFF TGTGCCAGCAGCTTAAGTGCCCCGGGGGGGGAGCTGTTTTTT
NA NA TRBJ2-3 TRBV5-1 CASSLDDFQGDYDTQYF TGCGCCAGCAGCTTGGATGACTTCCAAGGAGATTACGATACGCAGTATTTT
TRBD1 NA TRBJ2-5 TRBV11-2 CASTSLLIRGRQTQYF TGTGCCAGCACGTCCCTACTCATCAGGGGGCGGCAGACCCAGTACTTC
NA NA TRBJ2-3 TRBV27 CASSLKEIDTQYF TGTGCCAGCAGTTTAAAAGAGATAGATACGCAGTATTTT
TRBD2 many TRBJ2-1 TRBV11-2 CARISGRGHGEQFF TGTGCCAGGATTAGCGGGAGGGGTCATGGAGAGCAGTTCTTC
NA few TRBJ1-2 TRBV20-1 CSARDFGSYGYTF TGCAGTGCTAGAGATTTTGGTTCCTATGGCTACACCTTC
NA few TRBJ1-1 TRBV6-1 CASSPGGWGTEAFF TGTGCCAGCAGCCCGGGGGGTTGGGGCACTGAAGCTTTCTTT
NA many TRBJ1-1 TRBV5-6 CASSRMIDRSAFF TGTGCCAGCAGCAGGATGATCGACAGATCGGCTTTCTTT
NA few TRBJ1-5 TRBV6-1 CASSEGGALMVQPQHF TGTGCCAGCAGTGAAGGGGGGGCGCTAATGGTACAGCCCCAGCATTTT
NA many TRBJ2-5 TRBV11-2 CASSPTYQETQYF TGTGCCAGCAGCCCGACGTACCAAGAGACCCAGTACTTC
NA many TRBJ2-7 TRBV6-1 CASSPGHAITYEQYF TGTGCCAGCAGTCCTGGACATGCTATTACCTACGAGCAGTACTTC
TRBD1 NA TRBJ2-7 TRBV6-2/TRBV6-3 CASSSLQPGQNSYEQYF TGTGCCAGCAGTTCGTTACAACCGGGACAGAACTCCTACGAGCAGTACTTC
TRBD1 NA TRBJ2-1 TRBV28 CATRPGQGGGEQFF TGTGCCACCCGGCCGGGACAGGGAGGAGGTGAGCAGTTCTTC
TRBD2 few TRBJ2-7 TRBV20-1 CSAREGLALSYEQYF TGCAGTGCTAGAGAAGGACTAGCGCTCTCCTACGAGCAGTACTTC
NA many TRBJ1-5 TRBV24-1 CATSETAYNQPQHF TGTGCCACCAGTGAGACGGCTTACAATCAGCCCCAGCATTTT
TRBD1 NA TRBJ1-1 TRBV27 CASAPGQTIGTEAFF TGTGCCAGCGCCCCGGGACAGACAATTGGCACTGAAGCTTTCTTT
TRBD1 many TRBJ1-5 TRBV2 CASSGTGERAQPQHF TGTGCCAGCAGTGGGACAGGGGAGAGGGCTCAGCCCCAGCATTTT
NA NA TRBJ1-5 TRBV19 CASSISAIPSNQPQHF TGTGCCAGTAGTATCTCGGCAATCCCTAGCAATCAGCCCCAGCATTTT
NA many TRBJ2-3 TRBV20-1 CSARTGSTTDTQYF TGCAGTGCTAGGACAGGATCTACGACAGATACGCAGTATTTT
TRBD1 NA TRBJ2-2 TRBV4-1 CASSFGQGANGELFF TGCGCCAGCAGCTTTGGACAGGGGGCGAACGGGGAGCTGTTTTTT
NA NA TRBJ2-7 TRBV28 CASSFSGPTCEQYF TGTGCCAGCAGTTTCTCGGGGCCTACCTGCGAGCAGTACTTC
NA many TRBJ1-5 TRBV27 CASSSPHQPQHF TGTGCCAGCAGTTCTCCCCATCAGCCCCAGCATTTT
TRBD1 once TRBJ1-4 TRBV29-1 CSVLSVGTGPEKLSF TGCAGCGTTCTTTCAGTCGGGACAGGGCCCGAAAAACTGTCTTTT
TRBD2 few TRBJ2-7 TRBV14 CASSQVFSSGNFYEQYF TGTGCCAGCAGCCAAGTTTTTTCTAGCGGAAACTTCTACGAGCAGTACTTC
NA NA TRBJ1-6 TRBV11-3 CASSLDGRSNSPLHF TGTGCCAGCAGCTTAGACGGCAGGTCAAATTCACCCCTCCACTTT
NA NA TRBJ2-7 TRBV29-1 CSVEGEKYEQYF TGCAGCGTTGAGGGGGAAAAGTACGAGCAGTACTTC
NA many TRBJ2-1 TRBV30 CAWSIGDRNEQFF TGTGCCTGGAGTATCGGCGACAGGAATGAGCAGTTCTTC
TRBD2 NA TRBJ2-2 TRBV20-1 CSAAHPAGGFTGELFF TGCAGTGCGGCCCATCCAGCGGGAGGGTTCACCGGGGAGCTGTTTTTT
TRBD1 NA TRBJ1-6 TRBV18 CASSMDRANSPLHF TGTGCCAGCTCAATGGACAGGGCTAATTCACCCCTCCACTTT
TRBD2 few TRBJ2-3 TRBV20-1 CSARAHGLAGGSDTQYF TGCAGTGCTAGAGCCCACGGACTAGCGGGAGGCTCAGATACGCAGTATTTT
TRBD1 NA TRBJ2-4 TRBV28 CASSHRGLAKNIQYF TGTGCCAGCAGCCACAGGGGGCTAGCCAAAAACATTCAGTACTTC
TRBD2 NA TRBJ2-1 TRBV6-1 CASSDKPSGTINEQFF TGTGCCAGCAGTGATAAGCCCTCCGGGACTATCAATGAGCAGTTCTTC
TRBD1 many TRBJ2-5 TRBV28 CASNDRGQETQYF TGTGCCAGCAACGACAGGGGCCAAGAGACCCAGTACTTC
TRBD2 NA TRBJ2-1 TRBV28 CASSTLTSGSSYNEQFF TGTGCCAGCAGTACCCTGACTAGCGGTAGCTCCTACAATGAGCAGTTCTTC
NA NA TRBJ2-5 TRBV6-5 CASSYVRGLETQYF TGTGCCAGCAGTTACGTCCGGGGCCTGGAGACCCAGTACTTC
NA NA TRBJ2-1 TRBV5-8 CASSPGGFENEQFF TGTGCCAGCAGCCCTGGGGGGTTCGAAAATGAGCAGTTCTTC
TRBD2 NA TRBJ2-3 TRBV6-1 CASRRAGEADTQYF TGTGCCAGCAGACGAGCGGGAGAAGCAGATACGCAGTATTTT
TRBD1 few TRBJ1-6 TRBV7-4 CASNPNSGGESPLHF TGTGCCAGCAACCCGAACTCAGGGGGCGAATCACCCCTCCACTTT
TRBD1 NA TRBJ2-7 TRBV7-9 CASSYRGLGEQYF TGTGCCAGCAGCTACAGGGGGCTTGGCGAGCAGTACTTC
NA NA TRBJ1-1 TRBV29-1 CSVTPTGPEAFF TGCAGCGTTACCCCGACGGGTCCGGAAGCTTTCTTT
NA few TRBJ1-3 TRBV5-1 CASSPTGVRGSGNTIYF TGCGCCAGCAGCCCAACGGGGGTACGGGGCTCTGGAAACACCATATATTTT
NA few TRBJ1-6 TRBV2 CATRSDLYNSPLHF TGTGCCACCAGATCGGACCTCTATAATTCACCCCTCCACTTT
TRBD1 few TRBJ2-3 TRBV7-9 CASSTGTGSFTDTQYF TGTGCCAGCAGCACCGGGACAGGGAGTTTCACAGATACGCAGTATTTT
TRBD1 many TRBJ1-4 TRBV12-3/TRBV12-4 CASSLGVQGGEKLFF TGTGCCAGCAGTCTAGGGGTACAGGGGGGTGAAAAACTGTTTTTT
TRBD1 NA TRBJ1-4 TRBV5-1 CASSYSTGGEEKLFF TGCGCCAGCAGCTATTCGACAGGGGGAGAGGAAAAACTGTTTTTT
TRBD2 NA TRBJ2-2 TRBV7-9 CASSLWGLAAGELFF TGTGCCAGCAGCTTATGGGGACTAGCGGCCGGGGAGCTGTTTTTT
TRBD1 few TRBJ2-7 TRBV29-1 CSAARDRGYEQYF TGCAGCGCAGCCCGGGACAGGGGCTACGAGCAGTACTTC
NA NA TRBJ2-5 TRBV12-5 CASGLVRGREETQYF TGTGCTAGTGGTTTGGTACGGGGACGGGAGGAGACCCAGTACTTC
NA many TRBJ2-1 TRBV12-3/TRBV12-4 CASSFRAGYNEQFF TGTGCCAGCAGTTTCCGGGCCGGGTACAATGAGCAGTTCTTC
TRBD2 NA TRBJ2-3 TRBV5-1 CASRNGLAEATDTQYF TGCGCCAGCAGAAATGGACTAGCGGAGGCCACAGATACGCAGTATTTT
TRBD1 NA TRBJ2-6 TRBV20-1 CSAQDRAGANVLTF TGCAGTGCCCAGGACAGGGCTGGGGCCAACGTCCTGACTTTC
NA many TRBJ1-1 TRBV7-4 CASSLETANTEAFF TGTGCCAGCAGCTTAGAGACGGCGAACACTGAAGCTTTCTTT
NA NA TRBJ1-2 TRBV7-9 CASSPSGAYGYTF TGTGCCAGCAGCCCCAGCGGGGCCTATGGCTACACCTTC
TRBD2 NA TRBJ2-1 TRBV4-2 CASSREGVASGRAPYNEQFF TGTGCCAGCAGCAGAGAGGGGGTGGCTAGCGGGAGGGCCCCCTACAATGAGCAGTTCTTC
TRBD1 NA TRBJ2-7 TRBV20-1 CSAKDRASYEQYF TGCAGTGCTAAGGACAGGGCCTCCTACGAGCAGTACTTC
NA NA TRBJ1-5 TRBV20-1 CSGTPYSNQPQHF TGCAGTGGTACACCTTATAGCAATCAGCCCCAGCATTTT
TRBD2 few TRBJ2-7 TRBV18 CASSPSGSTGEQYF TGTGCCAGCTCACCAAGCGGGAGCACTGGGGAGCAGTACTTC